This T cell receptor beta chain was retrieved from a study of T cells in Graves' hyperthyroidism and ophthalmopathy. Notes on the study in general: For ophthalmopathy, model prediction preceded onset by a median about 6.4 months.

Amplification targeted TCR beta CDR3 regions from RNA transcripts. The TCR CDR3 was amplified in a first-round RT-PCR using the HTBI primer set. Each CDR3 protein is one row after TCRdb ran MiXCR on the multiplex PCR reads. The sample includes approximately 700,000 distinct CDR3 sequences, less than 20% of them seen just once. Newly diagnosed hyperthyroidism, duration under 2 months, in patients aged 18 to 65. The CDR3 is 16 residues long. V lost 0 bases and J lost 7, with 13 bases in between. Germline CDR1 SGHAT, CDR2 FQNNGV. This clonotype was counted between two and nine times. What it binds is not known.

Sequences were obtained from blood. The V call is TRBV11-2, the J call TRBJ1-6; D remains ambiguous. This sequence was found in a man aged 18-30 years with Graves' hyperthyroidism. CDR3: CASSLDAGPWNSPLHF. In DNA form, the CDR3 reads TGTGCCAGCAGCTTAGATGCAGGTCCGTGGAATTCACCCCTCCACTTT.